The clone carrying this T cell receptor (beta chain) appeared once. The CDR3 runs to 14 residues. Trimming shortened V by 3 bases and J by 4 bases, and 12 bases separated the two germline ends. Germline CDR1 KGHSH, CDR2 LQKENI. The data were produced by immunoSEQ multiplex PCR, yet TCRdb's version contains in-frame clones alone and is incomplete. The table includes about 90,000 clones, 90% detected once. The entry originates in a study of control samples from healthy donors and cancer patients. The specimen sequenced was blood. The rearrangement uses TRBV18 and TRBJ1-2; tentative D call: TRBD1 (6 bases). This sequence originates from a young woman in good health. In nucleotides, the CDR3 is TGTGCCAGCTCACCGGACAGAAATTCCTATGGCTACACCTTC. The encoded protein is CASSPDRNSYGYTF.